This entry concerns a single T cell receptor (beta chain). Its antigen specificity is not known. Base qualities are missing; no much larger clone stands one base away. These data originate in a study of shared clonotypes between healthy human individuals (dated by TCRdb to the early 2020s). Context from the whole study: Two women and a few men aged 18 to 49 years were included in the cohort. Each donor's leukapheresis produced roughly between about 0.85 and 10 billion PBMCs. Per donor, three plates each were used for CD4 naive and CD4 memory, two for CD8 naive, and one for CD8 memory. The study deeply sequenced blood TCR repertoires of several healthy adults to estimate repertoire size and the extent of clonotype sharing between individuals. Different laboratories and diverse techniques were used to prepare libraries and sequence TCR repertoires, to increase sequencing depth and limit assay-specific biases.

Spanning cysteine to phenylalanine, the CDR3 consists of 15 amino acids. The DNA shown is the 45-base CDR3, in frame from base 1. Via the germline V gene (reference sequence), CDR1 is SEHNR and CDR2 FQNEAQ. Trimming removed 6 bases from V and 1 base from J, leaving 14 bases between the germline ends. Using the deep immunoSEQ assay, multiplex PCR amplified TCR CDR3 regions from genomic DNA. Extracted genomic DNA from each cell subset was distributed evenly across all wells of several immunoSEQ 96-well plates, and each plate was treated as a replicate. For sorted subsets, around 200 ng genomic DNA, equal to tens of thousands of T cell genomes, was loaded into each replicate PCR. Purified libraries were measured with a Qubit 3.0 fluorometer, size-checked on a Bioanalyzer 2100, and measured again with the KAPA Library Quantification kit. Every immunoSEQ 96-well plate was sequenced on a separate single-read 150-cycle Illumina NextSeq 550 flow cell. The authors processed their data as follows. Because the immunoSEQ output included only junctional sequences and no quality scores, the filtering could not be the same as the filtering used for full-length reads. To assign V/J genes and CDR3, sequences were annotated using PyIR, a Python wrapper for IgBLAST v1.9, with IMGT germline references. Reads with weak V/J assignments (E-value above 1e-6), missing CDR3, stop codons, out-of-frame junctions, or ambiguous translated residues were removed. V3J clonotypes were defined as sequences sharing an identical inferred V gene, J gene, and CDR3 amino acid sequence. The percentage overlap between two repertoires was calculated by dividing the number of shared unique clonotypes by the size of the smaller repertoire. Repertoire richness was assessed with RTK rarefaction, the Chao1 estimator, and Recon v2.1 estimates of unobserved clonotypes. For all TCRbeta clonotypes obtained by the gDNA method from a handful of donors, generation probabilities were computed with OLGA. Entries here come from immuneACCESS through TCRdb and include only in-frame sequences with V and J called. Some clones fail to appear in such tables; in the studies checked, an unresolved V gene covers under half of the shortfall, and the cause of the remainder is unknown. V, J and clone size are those of that table, while D and trimming were read from the DNA. Within this sample are some 1,900,000 clones, with about 95% of them counted one time only. The ten most abundant clones make up roughly 1% of the sample.

Paper-wide results and their limitations: Because the study included a small number of donors, the genetic and exposure-history diversity represented was limited. Based on pairwise subsampling, the degree of clonotype sharing among donors was expected to be affected by sequencing depth. Clonotypes shared by all four sorted-subset donors showed higher generation probabilities than non-shared clonotypes. Rarefaction of sorted-subset datasets indicated incomplete sequencing despite the large sequencing depth. Sampling was restricted to blood, and TCR repertoires in tissue are likely to differ from TCR repertoires in blood. Naive subsets generally had larger estimated clonotype richness than memory subsets. Across several donors, approximately 4.6% of naive CD4, roughly 3.4% of naive CD8, under 2.5% of memory CD4, and approximately 0.4% of memory CD8 clonotypes were shared.

CD8 naive samples consisted of CD45RO-negative cells that were positively selected for CCR7, yielding a CD45RA+CCR7+ population without TemRA cells. Healthy HIV-negative adults with no recently reported acute infections or vaccinations were included as donors. Only Caucasian adults living in Nashville, Tennessee, USA were represented among the donors. After blood collection by leukapheresis, PBMCs were isolated using Ficoll-Histopaque density gradient centrifugation and then cryopreserved in the vapor phase of liquid nitrogen. Analytical flow cytometry was used to check the purity and quantity of every magnetically sorted T cell population. Genomic DNA was isolated from each sorted fraction and quantified by UV absorbance on a Nanodrop 2000c.

The sequence is built from TRBV7-9 and TRBJ2-3, with the D call perhaps TRBD1 or TRBD2, as 5 bases match in each case. This receptor was obtained from a man between 18 and 35 years old in good health. The sample taken for sequencing was naive CD8+ T cells sorted from blood. This sample's cell subset or site label indicates: CD45RA+CCR7+. The CDR3: CASSMGPEGTDTQYF. The DNA sequence reads TGTGCCAGCAGTATGGGGCCGGAGGGCACAGATACGCAGTATTTT.